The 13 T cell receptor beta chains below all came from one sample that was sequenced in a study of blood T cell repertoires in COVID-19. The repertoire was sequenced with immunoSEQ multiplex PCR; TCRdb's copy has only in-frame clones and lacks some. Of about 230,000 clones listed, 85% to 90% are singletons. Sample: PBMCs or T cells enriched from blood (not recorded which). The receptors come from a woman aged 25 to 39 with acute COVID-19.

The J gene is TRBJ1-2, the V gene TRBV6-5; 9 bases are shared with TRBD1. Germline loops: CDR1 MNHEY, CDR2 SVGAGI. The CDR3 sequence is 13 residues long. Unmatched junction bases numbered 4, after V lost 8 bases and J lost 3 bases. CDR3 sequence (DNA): TGTGCCAGCGGTAACAGGGGGCACTATGGCTACACCTTC. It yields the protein CASGNRGHYGYTF.

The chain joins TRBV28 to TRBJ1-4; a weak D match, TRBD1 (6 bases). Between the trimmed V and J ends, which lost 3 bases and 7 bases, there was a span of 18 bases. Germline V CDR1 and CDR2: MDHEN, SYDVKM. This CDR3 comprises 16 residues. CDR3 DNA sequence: TGTGCCAGCAGTTTCGGGCAGGGGATGCTCTTTGAAAAACTGTTTTTT. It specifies CASSFGQGMLFEKLFF. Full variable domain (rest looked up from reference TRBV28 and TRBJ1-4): DVKVTQSSRYLVKRTGEKVFLECVQDMDHENMFWYRQDPGLGLRLIYFSYDVKMKEKGDIPEGYSVSREKKERFSLILESASTNQTSMYLCASSFGQGMLFEKLFFGSGTQLSVL.

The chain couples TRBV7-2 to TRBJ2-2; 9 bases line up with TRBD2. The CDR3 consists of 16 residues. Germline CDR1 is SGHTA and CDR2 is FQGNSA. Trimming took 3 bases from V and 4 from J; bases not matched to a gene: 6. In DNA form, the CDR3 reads TGTGCCAGCAGCTTTCGCGGGGGGGCAGTCACCGGGGAGCTGTTTTTT. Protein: CASSFRGGAVTGELFF.

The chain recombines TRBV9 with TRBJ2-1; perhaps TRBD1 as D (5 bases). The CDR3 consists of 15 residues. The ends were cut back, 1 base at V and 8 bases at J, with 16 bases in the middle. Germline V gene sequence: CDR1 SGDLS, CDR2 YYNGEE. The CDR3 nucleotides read TGTGCCAGCAGCGTACGGGTGGGGCATTTAGATGAGCAGTTCTTC. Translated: CASSVRVGHLDEQFF. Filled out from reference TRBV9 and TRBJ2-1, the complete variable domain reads DSGVTQTPKHLITATGQRVTLRCSPRSGDLSVYWYQQSLDQGLQFLIQYYNGEERAKGNILERFSAQQFPDLHSELNLSSLELGDSALYFCASSVRVGHLDEQFFGPGTRLTVL.

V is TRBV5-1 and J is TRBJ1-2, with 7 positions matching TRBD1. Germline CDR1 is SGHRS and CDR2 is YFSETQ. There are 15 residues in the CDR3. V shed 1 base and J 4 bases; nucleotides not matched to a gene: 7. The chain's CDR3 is CASSLFPGGGYGYTF. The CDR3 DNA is TGCGCCAGCAGCTTGTTCCCAGGGGGAGGCTATGGCTACACCTTC.

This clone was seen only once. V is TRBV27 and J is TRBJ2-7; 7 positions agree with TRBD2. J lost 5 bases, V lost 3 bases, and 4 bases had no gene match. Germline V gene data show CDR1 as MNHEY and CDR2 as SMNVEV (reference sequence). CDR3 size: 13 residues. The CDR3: CASSFSGGNEQYF. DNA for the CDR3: TGTGCCAGCAGTTTTTCGGGGGGAAACGAGCAGTACTTC.

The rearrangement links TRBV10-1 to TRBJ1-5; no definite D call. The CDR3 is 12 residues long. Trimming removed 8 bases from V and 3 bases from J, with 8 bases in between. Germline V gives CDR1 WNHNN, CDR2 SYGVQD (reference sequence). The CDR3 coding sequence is TGCGCCAGCTTTGTTCTCAATCAGCCCCAGCATTTT. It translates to CASFVLNQPQHF.

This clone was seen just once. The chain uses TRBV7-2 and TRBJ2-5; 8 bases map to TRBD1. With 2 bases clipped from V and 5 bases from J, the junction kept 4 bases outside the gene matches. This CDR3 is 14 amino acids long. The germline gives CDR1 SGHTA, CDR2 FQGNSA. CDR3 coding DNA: TGTGCCAGCAGCTTAAGGACAGGGTTGGAGACCCAGTACTTC. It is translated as CASSLRTGLETQYF.

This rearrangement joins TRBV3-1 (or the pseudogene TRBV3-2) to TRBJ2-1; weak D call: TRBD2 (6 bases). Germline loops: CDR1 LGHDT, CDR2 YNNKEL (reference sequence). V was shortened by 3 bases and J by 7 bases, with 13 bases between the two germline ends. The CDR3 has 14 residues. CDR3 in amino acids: CASSQRAGSNEQFF. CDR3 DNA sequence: TGTGCCAGCAGCCAGAGGGCGGGGAGTAATGAGCAGTTCTTC.

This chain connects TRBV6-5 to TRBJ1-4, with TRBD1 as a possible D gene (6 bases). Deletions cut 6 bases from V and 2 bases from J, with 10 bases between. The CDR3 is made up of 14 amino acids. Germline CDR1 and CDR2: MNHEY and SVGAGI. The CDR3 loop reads CASRTGLTNEKLFF. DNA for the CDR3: TGTGCCAGCAGAACAGGGTTGACTAATGAAAAACTGTTTTTT.

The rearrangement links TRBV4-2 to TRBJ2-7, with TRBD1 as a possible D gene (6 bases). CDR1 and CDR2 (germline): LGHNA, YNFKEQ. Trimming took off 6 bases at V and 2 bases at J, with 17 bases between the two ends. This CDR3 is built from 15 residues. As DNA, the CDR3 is TGTGCCAGCAGACCAACAGGGTCAAAAACCTACGAGCAGTACTTC. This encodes CASRPTGSKTYEQYF.

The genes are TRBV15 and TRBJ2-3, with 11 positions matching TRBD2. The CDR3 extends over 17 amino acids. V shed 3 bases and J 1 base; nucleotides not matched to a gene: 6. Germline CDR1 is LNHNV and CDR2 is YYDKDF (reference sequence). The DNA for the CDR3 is TGTGCCACCAGCAGCATTAGACTAGCGGGGCGCACAGATACGCAGTATTTT. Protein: CATSSIRLAGRTDTQYF.

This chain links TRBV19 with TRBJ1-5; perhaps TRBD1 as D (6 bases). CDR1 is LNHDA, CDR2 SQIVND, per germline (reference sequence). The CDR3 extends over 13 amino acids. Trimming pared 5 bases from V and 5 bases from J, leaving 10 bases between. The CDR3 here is CASSSQGDQPQHF. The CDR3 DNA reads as TGTGCCAGTAGTTCACAGGGCGATCAGCCCCAGCATTTT.